Presented here are 8 T cell receptor beta chains from one specimen sequenced in a study of blood T cell repertoires in COVID-19. The protocol was immunoSEQ multiplex PCR, while the TCRdb copy is restricted to in-frame clones and leaves out a portion. The repertoire holds roughly 230,000 clones, with 80% to 85% as singletons. The sequenced material came from PBMCs or T cells enriched from blood (not recorded which). The receptors derive from a man aged 50 to 59 who had recovered from COVID-19.

This clone occurred many times. The V and J genes are TRBV27 and TRBJ2-7; 7 bases align to TRBD2. Germline assignment: CDR1 MNHEY and CDR2 SMNVEV (reference sequence). Losses at the gene ends were 5 bases for V and 2 bases for J; bases not matched to a gene: 9. This CDR3 is 15 amino acids long. CDR3 residues: CASSPPSRGAYEQYF. CDR3 bases: TGTGCCAGCAGTCCCCCCTCACGGGGGGCCTACGAGCAGTACTTC.

This clone showed up just once. CDR3 nucleotide sequence: TGTGCCAGCAAAAGCACCTCCTACGAGCAGTACTTC. Amino acid sequence: CASKSTSYEQYF. This chain connects TRBV25-1 to TRBJ2-7; unclear D gene. Trimming pared 7 bases from V and 0 bases from J, leaving 7 bases between. Germline CDR1 MGHDK, CDR2 SYGVNS. The CDR3 consists of 12 residues.

This chain uses TRBV14 with TRBJ2-7, with D maybe TRBD2 (5 bases). V lost 2 bases, J lost 7 bases, and 9 bases lay in between. Germline V gives CDR1 SGHDN, CDR2 FVKESK. The CDR3 contains 12 residues. This chain's CDR3 is CASSQTTGEQYF. CDR3 coding DNA: TGTGCCAGCAGCCAAACGACGGGGGAGCAGTACTTC.

The chain has TRBV5-1 and TRBJ1-3; maybe TRBD1 (5 bases). The V gene lost 3 bases and the J gene lost 0 bases, with 13 bases spanning the gap. Germline loops: CDR1 SGHRS, CDR2 YFSETQ. CDR3 length equals 16 residues. CDR3 loop: CASSSHGGDSGNTIYF. CDR3 nucleotides: TGCGCCAGCAGCTCCCATGGGGGGGACTCTGGAAACACCATATATTTT.

The chain links TRBV5-1 to TRBJ1-1, with D possibly being TRBD1 (5 bases). The CDR3 totals 16 residues. Germline V gives CDR1 SGHRS, CDR2 YFSETQ. V was pared by 0 bases and J by 1 base, with 13 bases between. The CDR3 sequence is CASSLVGGRGNTEAFF. For the CDR3, the DNA is TGCGCCAGCAGCTTGGTAGGTGGTAGGGGGAACACTGAAGCTTTCTTT.

The rearrangement joins TRBV5-1 to TRBJ2-3; 9 positions match TRBD2. Germline assignment: CDR1 SGHRS and CDR2 YFSETQ. After removal of 3 bases from V and 3 bases from J, the junction contained 5 bases not matched to a gene. CDR3 length: 15 residues. The CDR3 DNA sequence: TGCGCCAGCAGCTCCTATAGCGGGAGTACAGATACGCAGTATTTT. It yields the protein CASSSYSGSTDTQYF.

V is TRBV10-2 and J is TRBJ2-1, with 7 bases aligning to TRBD1. CDR1 is WSHSY and CDR2 is SAAADI in the germline V gene. V lost 7 bases and J lost 0; bases outside the gene matches: 3. The CDR3 is made up of 14 amino acids. CDR3 protein: CASKQGSSYNEQFF. CDR3 in DNA: TGCGCCAGCAAACAGGGGAGCTCCTACAATGAGCAGTTCTTC.

This chain connects TRBV9 to TRBJ2-6; TRBD1 agrees at 7 bases. Losses at the gene ends were 6 bases for V and 0 bases for J; bases not matched to a gene: 3. The CDR3 is 15 amino acids. CDR1 and CDR2 (germline): SGDLS, YYNGEE. Here the CDR3 DNA reads TGTGCCAGCACCCAGGGGGTCTCTGGGGCCAACGTCCTGACTTTC. Protein sequence: CASTQGVSGANVLTF.